This T cell receptor (beta chain) was documented in a study of T cell responses to AZD1222 COVID-19 vaccine. This table comes from immunoSEQ multiplex PCR, and its TCRdb copy is limited to in-frame clones, with some not included. The table shows some 130,000 clones, with roughly 88% occurring only once. With 5 bases removed from V and 4 bases from J, the gap between germline ends came to 8 bases. The CDR3 totals 11 residues. Germline V gene sequence: CDR1 SQVTM, CDR2 ANQGSEA. The material sequenced was peripheral blood, taken 28 days after the second AZD1222 dose. The receptor's source is an adult who received the AZD1222 COVID-19 vaccine. The gene calls are TRBV29-1 and TRBJ2-5; no clear D. The CDR3 is CSVYYRETQYF. CDR3 bases: TGCAGCGTTTACTACAGAGAGACCCAGTACTTC.